The rows below give T cell receptor beta chains drawn from one sample of a study of T cell changes during pregnancy in multiple sclerosis. Sequencing used immunoSEQ multiplex PCR; TCRdb keeps in-frame clones, though not all of them. This table holds roughly 89,000 clones, approximately 95% found once. This specimen was peripheral blood, taken in the first trimester of pregnancy. The source of these receptors is a female donor with multiple sclerosis, enrolled in a pregnancy study. Each CDR3 is given with its conserved first and last residue. D genes are given only for firm matches. Some rows mark clone size as missing; the rest say once, few, many or name a class of expanded clone.

-,-,TRBV6-1,TRBJ1-5,TGTGCCAGCAGTGGCCCGAACAGGGATACCAATCAGCCCCAGCATTTT,CASSGPNRDTNQPQHF
-,TRBD2,TRBV25-1,TRBJ2-3,TGTGCCAGCGGGGTACTAGCGGGGGCCCCCACAGATACGCAGTATTTT,CASGVLAGAPTDTQYF
-,-,TRBV6-4,TRBJ2-2,TGTGCCAGCAGTGACTCTTTGGGGCGTGACACCGGGGAGCTGTTTTTT,CASSDSLGRDTGELFF
-,TRBD2,TRBV7-9,TRBJ2-1,TGTGCCAGCAGCGCCCAACTAGCGGGGGCCTACAATGAGCAGTTCTTC,CASSAQLAGAYNEQFF
-,TRBD1,TRBV15,TRBJ2-6,TGTGCCACCAGCAGGGGGGACAGGGTAGGGGCCAACGTCCTGACTTTC,CATSRGDRVGANVLTF
-,TRBD2,TRBV5-1,TRBJ2-3,TGCGCCAGCAGCTTGGGGTGGTTCGGGTCTAGCGGACACACAGATACGCAGTATTTT,CASSLGWFGSSGHTDTQYF
once,-,TRBV5-1,TRBJ1-5,TGCGCCAGCAGCTTGGAACAGGGCAATCAGCCCCAGCATTTT,CASSLEQGNQPQHF
-,-,TRBV15,TRBJ1-5,TGTGCCACCAGCAGACAGGGTTTCAATCAGCCCCAGCATTTT,CATSRQGFNQPQHF
-,-,TRBV5-1,TRBJ2-2,TGCGCCAGCAGCTTGGCCGTGGGCTCCGGGGAGCTGTTTTTT,CASSLAVGSGELFF
few,-,TRBV5-4,TRBJ1-1,TGTGCCAGCAGCCCGGGTGTAAGGATGGACACTGAAGCTTTCTTT,CASSPGVRMDTEAFF
once,-,TRBV5-6,TRBJ2-7,TGTGCCAGCAGCTTGGCCAGTCTCGAGCAGTACTTC,CASSLASLEQYF
-,TRBD1,TRBV29-1,TRBJ2-7,TGCAGCGTTGATCCGACAGGGGACTCCTACGAGCAGTACTTC,CSVDPTGDSYEQYF
-,TRBD1,TRBV5-8,TRBJ1-5,TGTGCCAGCAGCATAATGATGAATTGGACAGGGTACCCTGAGCCCCAGCATTTT,CASSIMMNWTGYPEPQHF
many,TRBD1,TRBV2,TRBJ2-7,TGTGCCAGCAGGCAGGGGGCGCCCTACGAGCAGTACTTC,CASRQGAPYEQYF
-,-,TRBV11-3,TRBJ2-1,TGTGCCAGCAGCTTAGCAACAGCTCATGAGCAGTTCTTC,CASSLATAHEQFF
-,-,TRBV27,TRBJ2-7,TGTGCCAGCAGTTTATTGGGGCCTTACGAGCAGTACTTC,CASSLLGPYEQYF
-,-,TRBV10-3,TRBJ2-1,TGTGCCATCAGTGGAGGATTGGGGGGAGACGGAAACAATGAGCAGTTCTTC,CAISGGLGGDGNNEQFF
-,-,TRBV7-3,TRBJ2-1,TGTGCCAGCAGCTTAACTTTGGGGGGGGCCTGGTTCTTC,CASSLTLGGAWFF
-,TRBD1,TRBV5-6,TRBJ2-2,TGTGCCAGCACCCCGGACAGGGGAGGAACCGGGGAGCTGTTTTTT,CASTPDRGGTGELFF
-,-,TRBV5-1,TRBJ2-5,TGCGCCAGCAGCTTTTCACCAACAGGAGGGGAGACCCAGTACTTC,CASSFSPTGGETQYF
-,TRBD1,TRBV18,TRBJ2-7,TGTGCCAGCTCACCAGGGGACAGCTACGAGCAGTACTTC,CASSPGDSYEQYF
-,TRBD1,TRBV19,TRBJ1-5,TGTGCCAGTAGTATCCTACAGGGGGGCAATCAGCCCCAGCATTTT,CASSILQGGNQPQHF
-,-,TRBV6-1,TRBJ1-1,TGTGCCAGCAGGGGGTCTAGCTGGACTGAAGCTTTCTTT,CASRGSSWTEAFF
-,-,TRBV11-2,TRBJ2-4,TGTGCCAGCCGGGCCAAAAACATTCAGTACTTC,CASRAKNIQYF
once,TRBD1,TRBV10-3,TRBJ2-6,TGTGCCATCAGTGAGTGGGGTGGGACAGGGTTATTCTCTGGGGCCAACGTCCTGACTTTC,CAISEWGGTGLFSGANVLTF
-,TRBD2,TRBV9,TRBJ2-1,TGTGCCAGCAGCTCTAGCGGGGTGCAATCTTTCGAGCAGTTCTTC,CASSSSGVQSFEQFF
-,TRBD1,TRBV5-6,TRBJ2-7,TGTGCCAGCAGCACCTGGACAGGGTTTACCGAGCAGTACTTC,CASSTWTGFTEQYF
-,-,TRBV29-1,TRBJ1-2,TGCAGCGTCGGCGGTAGCTATGGCTACACCTTC,CSVGGSYGYTF
-,TRBD1,TRBV28,TRBJ2-7,TGTGCCAGCAGGCGGACAGGGGATGGCTACGAGCAGTACTTC,CASRRTGDGYEQYF
-,-,TRBV4-1,TRBJ2-7,TGCGCCAGCAGCCAAGATCCGAGCTCCTACGAGCAGTACTTC,CASSQDPSSYEQYF
-,-,TRBV14,TRBJ2-7,TGTGCCAGCAGCCAATCGACAGGCAGCTCCTACGAGCAGTACTTC,CASSQSTGSSYEQYF
once,-,TRBV5-1,TRBJ1-1,TGCGCCAGCTCGTGGGAGGGAGGGACTGAAGCTTTCTTT,CASSWEGGTEAFF
-,TRBD1,TRBV10-3,TRBJ1-1,TGTGCCATCAGTCATGGGACAGGGGTGAACACTGAAGCTTTCTTT,CAISHGTGVNTEAFF
once,-,TRBV11-1,TRBJ2-5,TGTGCCAGCAGCTTAGAGACAGCAACCCAAGAGACCCAGTACTTC,CASSLETATQETQYF
-,TRBD2,TRBV18,TRBJ2-5,TGTGCCAGCTCACCCCCCGGAAAAGCGGGGCAAGAGACCCAGTACTTC,CASSPPGKAGQETQYF
-,TRBD1,TRBV19,TRBJ1-1,TGTGCCAGTAGTATCCGACAGGGGACTGAAGCTTTCTTT,CASSIRQGTEAFF
-,-,TRBV29-1,TRBJ2-7,TGCAGCGCCCGGGACACCCACTCCTACGAGCAGTACTTC,CSARDTHSYEQYF
-,TRBD2,TRBV2,TRBJ2-1,TGTGCCACCCTGCTAGCGGGGGGGTCGAATGAGCAGTTCTTC,CATLLAGGSNEQFF
-,TRBD1,TRBV9,TRBJ2-3,TGTGCCAGCAGCGTAGAGACTACAGGGGCAGATACGCAGTATTTT,CASSVETTGADTQYF
-,TRBD2,TRBV2,TRBJ2-2,TGTGCCAGCATTGAGCGGGGGGGAACCGGGGAGCTGTTTTTT,CASIERGGTGELFF
-,-,TRBV12-5,TRBJ1-3,TGTGCTAGTGGTTTGGTGCTAAGCGGGCGCTCTGGAAACACCATATATTTT,CASGLVLSGRSGNTIYF
once,TRBD2,TRBV19,TRBJ2-3,TGTGCCAGTAGTATAGTAGGGCGGGGGGGGACAGATACGCAGTATTTT,CASSIVGRGGTDTQYF
-,-,TRBV12-5,TRBJ1-3,TGTGCTAGTGGTTTGGTAGTAGGGACTTCCGGAAACACCATATATTTT,CASGLVVGTSGNTIYF
-,TRBD2,TRBV6-6,TRBJ2-5,TGTGCCAGCAGTAGACTAGCGGGGGGTTTCCAAGAGACCCAGTACTTC,CASSRLAGGFQETQYF
-,-,TRBV5-1,TRBJ1-2,TGCGCCAGCAGCTTGGGAGGTTCGGGCTACACCTTC,CASSLGGSGYTF
-,-,TRBV5-1,TRBJ2-7,TGCGCCAGCAGCTTCGACAGAGCCTACGAGCAGTACTTC,CASSFDRAYEQYF
few,TRBD1,TRBV18,TRBJ1-6,TGTGCCAGCTCACGAACGAGACAGGGCCCTATGGGGGCTTCACCCCTCCACTTT,CASSRTRQGPMGASPLHF
-,-,TRBV27,TRBJ2-1,TGTGCCAGCAGTTCGGGACAAAAGCAGTTCTTC,CASSSGQKQFF